The clone carrying this T cell receptor beta chain appeared many times. Its matching antigen is unknown. The sample belongs to a study of regulatory T cells in long-lasting Graves disease. Time point here: newly diagnosed GD, antithyroid drugs for less than 3 months. Extracted PBMC RNA gave rise to the TCR library. Patients of an endocrinology department in Xi'an, China, were included. With iRepertoire HTBI primers and Arm-PCR of CDR3 regions, TCR beta libraries were built. TCRdb re-called the multiplex PCR reads with MiXCR, one entry per CDR3 protein. Among 350,000 to 400,000 distinct CDR3 sequences listed, 15% to 19% were seen once. The ends were cut back, 7 bases at V and 3 bases at J, with 15 bases in the middle. Germline CDR1 MDHEN, CDR2 SYDVKM. This CDR3 has 15 residues. General observations from the study: TRBV28, TRBJ1-2 and TRBJ2-5 were favored in persistent disease.

Material: peripheral blood mononuclear cells (PBMCs), obtained at new diagnosis, from a patient treated with antithyroid drugs. The sequence derives from a female donor with Graves disease. J is TRBJ1-4 and V is TRBV28; unclear D gene. CDR3 nucleotide sequence: TGTGCCAGCACCCATCTAACGGTATCTAATGAAAAACTGTTTTTT. This encodes CASTHLTVSNEKLFF.